A selection of T cell receptor beta chains follows, all from one sample in a study of cytomegalovirus exposure and HLA in healthy donors. The repertoire was sequenced with immunoSEQ multiplex PCR; TCRdb's copy has only in-frame clones and lacks some. The repertoire holds tens of thousands of clones, with approximately 81% as singletons. Sequencing used PBMCs. Source of these receptors: a woman under 30 in good health and CMV-seropositive. Each CDR3 is given with its conserved first and last residue.

V gene	J gene	CDR3 length	CDR3 protein
TRBV7-2	TRBJ1-2	13	CASSLDYRVGYTF
TRBV9	TRBJ2-7	14	CASSGRDSGYEQYF
TRBV19	TRBJ1-3	15	CASSMAGLSGNTIYF
TRBV10-3	TRBJ1-5	14	CAISENRVGQPQHF
TRBV4-1	TRBJ2-1	16	CASSQALAGETNEQFF
TRBV6-5	TRBJ2-7	14	CASSYARQGHEQYF
TRBV5-5	TRBJ1-6	16	CASSPLGDSYNSPLHF
TRBV7-6	TRBJ1-1	15	CASSSRAGVDTEAFF
TRBV28	TRBJ2-7	15	CASSTSGTGAFEQYF
TRBV7-2	TRBJ1-2	16	CASSTRSGDRAYGYTF
TRBV19	TRBJ1-3	17	CASRLNQGSVWGNTIYF
TRBV6-4	TRBJ2-7	16	CASSPGTGARHYEQYF
TRBV5-1	TRBJ1-1	16	CASSLQPRGSSTEAFF
TRBV5-1	TRBJ1-1	15	CASSPPTGKDTEAFF
TRBV28	TRBJ1-5	13	CASRPTGDQPQHF
TRBV6-1	TRBJ1-6	20	CASSEGLAGRGSSYNSPLHF